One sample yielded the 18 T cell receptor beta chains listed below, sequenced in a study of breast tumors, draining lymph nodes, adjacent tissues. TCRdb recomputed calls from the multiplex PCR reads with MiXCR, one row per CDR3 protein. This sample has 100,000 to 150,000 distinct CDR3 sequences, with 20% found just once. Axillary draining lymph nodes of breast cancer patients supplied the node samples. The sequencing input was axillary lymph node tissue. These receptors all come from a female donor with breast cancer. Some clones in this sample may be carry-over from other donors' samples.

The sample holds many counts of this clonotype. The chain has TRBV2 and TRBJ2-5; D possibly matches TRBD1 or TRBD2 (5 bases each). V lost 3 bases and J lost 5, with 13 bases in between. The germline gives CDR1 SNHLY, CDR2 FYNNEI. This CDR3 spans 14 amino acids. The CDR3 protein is CASSDREIEETQYF. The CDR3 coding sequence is TGTGCCAGCAGTGACAGGGAGATCGAGGAGACCCAGTACTTC.

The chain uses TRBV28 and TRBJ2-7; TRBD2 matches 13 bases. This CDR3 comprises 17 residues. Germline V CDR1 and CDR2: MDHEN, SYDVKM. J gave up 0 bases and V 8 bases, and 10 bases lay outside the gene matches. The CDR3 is CASENGLAGAFSYEQYF. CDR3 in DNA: TGTGCCAGCGAAAATGGACTAGCGGGAGCGTTCTCCTACGAGCAGTACTTC.

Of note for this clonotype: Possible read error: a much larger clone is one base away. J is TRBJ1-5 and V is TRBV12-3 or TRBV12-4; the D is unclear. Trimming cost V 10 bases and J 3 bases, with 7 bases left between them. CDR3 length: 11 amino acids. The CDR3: CANKINQPQHF. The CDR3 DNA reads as TGTGCCAACAAAATCAATCAGCCCCAGCATTTT.

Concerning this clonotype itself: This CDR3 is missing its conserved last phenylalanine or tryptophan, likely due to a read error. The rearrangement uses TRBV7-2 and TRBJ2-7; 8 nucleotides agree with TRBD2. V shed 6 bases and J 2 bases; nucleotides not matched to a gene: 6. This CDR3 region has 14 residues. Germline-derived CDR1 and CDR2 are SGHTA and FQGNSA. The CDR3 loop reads CASSFLAGTYEQYL. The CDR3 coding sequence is TGTGCCAGCAGTTTTTTAGCGGGGACCTACGAGCAGTACCTC.

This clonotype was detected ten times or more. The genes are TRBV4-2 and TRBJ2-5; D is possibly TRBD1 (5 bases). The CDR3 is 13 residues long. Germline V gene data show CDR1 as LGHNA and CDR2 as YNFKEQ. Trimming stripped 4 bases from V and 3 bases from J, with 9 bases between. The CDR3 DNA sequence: TGTGCCAGCAGCCTGACAGAAAAAGAGACCCAGTACTTC. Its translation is CASSLTEKETQYF.

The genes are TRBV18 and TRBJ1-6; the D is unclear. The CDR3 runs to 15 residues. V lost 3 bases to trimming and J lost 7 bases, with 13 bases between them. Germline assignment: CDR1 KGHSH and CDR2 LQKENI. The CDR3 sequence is CASSPPGIANSPLHF. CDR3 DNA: TGTGCCAGCTCACCCCCCGGGATAGCCAATTCACCCCTCCACTTT.

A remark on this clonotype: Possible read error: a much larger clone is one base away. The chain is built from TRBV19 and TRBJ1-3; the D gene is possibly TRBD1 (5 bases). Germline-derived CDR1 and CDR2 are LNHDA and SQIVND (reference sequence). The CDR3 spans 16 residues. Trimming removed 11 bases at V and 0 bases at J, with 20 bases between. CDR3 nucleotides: TGTGCCGCGTACGGGGGATGGCAAAACTCTGGAAACACCATATATTTT. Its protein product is CAAYGGWQNSGNTIYF. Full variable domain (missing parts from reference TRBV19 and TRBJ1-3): DGGITQSPKYLFRKEGQNVTLSCEQNLNHDAMYWYRQDPGQGLRLIYYSQIVNDFQKGDIAEGYSVSREKKESFPLTVTSAQKNPTAFYLCAAYGGWQNSGNTIYFGEGSWLTVV.

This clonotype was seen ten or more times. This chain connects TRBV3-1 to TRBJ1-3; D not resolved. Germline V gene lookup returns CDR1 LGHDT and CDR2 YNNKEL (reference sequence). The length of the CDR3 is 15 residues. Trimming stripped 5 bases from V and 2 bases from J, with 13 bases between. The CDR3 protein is CASSSSLGTGNTIYF. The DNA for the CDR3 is TGTGCCAGCAGCTCCTCCTTGGGGACTGGAAACACCATATATTTT.

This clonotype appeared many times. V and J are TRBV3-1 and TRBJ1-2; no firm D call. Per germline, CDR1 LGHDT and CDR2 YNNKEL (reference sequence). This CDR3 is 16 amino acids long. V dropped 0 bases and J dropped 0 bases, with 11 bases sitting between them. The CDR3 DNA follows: TGTGCCAGCAGCCAAGATTCTCGGTTTACTAACTATGGCTACACCTTC. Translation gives CASSQDSRFTNYGYTF.

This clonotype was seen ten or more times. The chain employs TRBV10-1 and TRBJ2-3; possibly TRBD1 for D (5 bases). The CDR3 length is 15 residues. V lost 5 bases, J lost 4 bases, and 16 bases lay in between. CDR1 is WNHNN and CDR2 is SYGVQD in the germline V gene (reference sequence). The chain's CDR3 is CASSHPGKGSDTQYF. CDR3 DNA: TGCGCCAGCAGTCACCCAGGTAAGGGGTCAGATACGCAGTATTTT.

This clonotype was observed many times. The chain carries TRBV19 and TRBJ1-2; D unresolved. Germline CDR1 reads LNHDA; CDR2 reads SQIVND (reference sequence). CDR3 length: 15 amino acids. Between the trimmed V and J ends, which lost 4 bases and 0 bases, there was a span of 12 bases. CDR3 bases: TGTGCCAGTAGTAGAAAGGGCACTGCTAACTATGGCTACACCTTC. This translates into CASSRKGTANYGYTF.

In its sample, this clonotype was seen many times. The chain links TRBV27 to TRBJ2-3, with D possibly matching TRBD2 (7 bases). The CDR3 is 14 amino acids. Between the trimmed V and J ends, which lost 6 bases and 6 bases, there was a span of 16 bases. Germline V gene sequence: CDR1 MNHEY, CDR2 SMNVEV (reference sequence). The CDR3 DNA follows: TGTGCCAGCAGCACTTGGGGGGGGCTGGATACGCAGTATTTT. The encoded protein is CASSTWGGLDTQYF.

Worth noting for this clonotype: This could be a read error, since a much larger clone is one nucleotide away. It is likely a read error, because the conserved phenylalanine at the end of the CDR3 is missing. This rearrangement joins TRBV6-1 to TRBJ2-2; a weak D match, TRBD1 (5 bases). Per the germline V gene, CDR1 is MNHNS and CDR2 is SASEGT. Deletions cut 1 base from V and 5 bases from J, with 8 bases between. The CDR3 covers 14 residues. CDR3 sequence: CASSEGQITGELFL. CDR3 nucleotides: TGTGCCAGCAGTGAAGGACAGATTACCGGGGAGCTGTTTCTT.

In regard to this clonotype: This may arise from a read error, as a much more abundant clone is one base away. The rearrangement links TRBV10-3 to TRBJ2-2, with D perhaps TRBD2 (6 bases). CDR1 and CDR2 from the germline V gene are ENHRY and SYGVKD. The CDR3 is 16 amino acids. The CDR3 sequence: CAISGSPDRGTGGLFF. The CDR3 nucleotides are TGTGCCATCAGTGGCAGCCCCGACAGAGGCACCGGGGGGCTGTTTTTT.

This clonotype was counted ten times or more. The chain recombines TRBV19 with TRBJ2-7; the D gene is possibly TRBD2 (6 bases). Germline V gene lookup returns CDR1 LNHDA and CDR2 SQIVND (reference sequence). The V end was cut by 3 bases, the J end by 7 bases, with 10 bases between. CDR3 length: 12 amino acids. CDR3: CASSISGLEQYF. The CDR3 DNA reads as TGTGCCAGTAGTATCTCGGGACTGGAGCAGTACTTC.

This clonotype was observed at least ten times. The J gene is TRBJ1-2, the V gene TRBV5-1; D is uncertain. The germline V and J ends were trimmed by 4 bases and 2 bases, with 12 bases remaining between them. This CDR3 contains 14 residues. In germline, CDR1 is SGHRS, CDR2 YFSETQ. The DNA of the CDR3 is TGCGCCAGCAGCCCTGTTATGGTAAACTATGGCTACACCTTC. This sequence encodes CASSPVMVNYGYTF.

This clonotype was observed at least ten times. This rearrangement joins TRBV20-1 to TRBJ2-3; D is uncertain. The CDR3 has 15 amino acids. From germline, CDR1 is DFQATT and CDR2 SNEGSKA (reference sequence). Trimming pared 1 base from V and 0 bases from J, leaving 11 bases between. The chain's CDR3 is CSARVPDTSTDTQYF. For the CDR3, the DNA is TGCAGTGCTAGAGTACCAGATACTAGCACAGATACGCAGTATTTT.

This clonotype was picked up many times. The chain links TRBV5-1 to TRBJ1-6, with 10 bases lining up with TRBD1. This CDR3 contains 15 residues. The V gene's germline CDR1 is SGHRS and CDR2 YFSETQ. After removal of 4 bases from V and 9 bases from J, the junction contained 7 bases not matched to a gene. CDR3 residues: CASSQGTGVGSPLHF. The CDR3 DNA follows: TGCGCCAGCAGCCAAGGGACAGGGGTAGGTTCACCCCTCCACTTT.